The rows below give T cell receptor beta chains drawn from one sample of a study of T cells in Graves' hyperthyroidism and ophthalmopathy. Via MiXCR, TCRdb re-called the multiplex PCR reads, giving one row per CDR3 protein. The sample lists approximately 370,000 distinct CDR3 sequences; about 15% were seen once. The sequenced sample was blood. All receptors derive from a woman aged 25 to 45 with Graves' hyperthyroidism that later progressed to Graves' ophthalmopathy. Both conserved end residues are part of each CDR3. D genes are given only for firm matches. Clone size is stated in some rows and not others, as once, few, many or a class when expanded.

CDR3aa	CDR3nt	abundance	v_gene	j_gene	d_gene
CATRPVRTRNTGELFF	TGTGCCACCAGACCAGTCCGGACGAGGAACACCGGGGAGCTGTTTTTT	many	TRBV15	TRBJ2-2	NA
CASSLRAQGGAYEQYF	TGCGCCAGCAGCTTGAGAGCGCAGGGAGGAGCCTACGAGCAGTACTTC	NA	TRBV5-1	TRBJ2-7	NA
CASRISGTKQYF	TGTGCCAGTCGAATCTCCGGGACAAAGCAGTACTTC	many	TRBV6-2/TRBV6-3	TRBJ2-7	NA
CAISEREETELFF	TGTGCCATCAGTGAGAGGGAGGAGACGGAGCTGTTTTTT	NA	TRBV10-3	TRBJ2-2	NA
CASSPHSGGDNEQFF	TGTGCCAGCAGCCCCCATAGCGGGGGGGACAATGAGCAGTTCTTC	NA	TRBV5-5	TRBJ2-1	TRBD2
CASSQVRAGGLGDEQFF	TGCGCCAGCAGCCAGGTCCGAGCGGGAGGCCTTGGGGATGAGCAGTTCTTC	NA	TRBV4-1	TRBJ2-1	TRBD2
CASSLDGRETEAFF	TGTGCCAGCAGTTTAGATGGCAGGGAGACTGAAGCTTTCTTT	few	TRBV12-3/TRBV12-4	TRBJ1-1	NA
CASSYWTGMSYEQYF	TGTGCCAGCAGCTACTGGACAGGGATGAGTTACGAGCAGTACTTC	many	TRBV11-2	TRBJ2-7	TRBD1
CASSLTTGGGYTF	TGTGCCAGCAGCTTAACCACAGGCGGTGGCTACACCTTC	many	TRBV7-8	TRBJ1-2	NA
CASSLEGEQYF	TGCGCCAGCAGCTTGGAGGGCGAGCAGTACTTC	many	TRBV5-1	TRBJ2-7	NA
CSAVPGGRSTGELFF	TGCAGTGCGGTTCCCGGCGGGAGATCCACCGGGGAGCTGTTTTTT	NA	TRBV20-1	TRBJ2-2	TRBD2
CASRGVQNYGYTF	TGTGCCAGCAGAGGGGTCCAAAACTATGGCTACACCTTC	many	TRBV2	TRBJ1-2	NA
CASSYSGGGQEGITEAFF	TGTGCCAGCAGTTACTCTGGTGGGGGGCAAGAGGGAATAACTGAAGCTTTCTTT	NA	TRBV6-5	TRBJ1-1	NA
CASSSAENTEAFF	TGTGCCAGCAGTTCCGCTGAGAACACTGAAGCTTTCTTT	many	TRBV12-3/TRBV12-4	TRBJ1-1	NA
CAISPPSPSLAGELYEQFF	TGTGCCATTAGCCCTCCCTCCCCATCGCTAGCGGGAGAGTTGTATGAGCAGTTCTTC	few	TRBV10-3	TRBJ2-1	TRBD2
CASSYRGRSYEQYF	TGTGCCAGCAGTTATCGGGGTCGGTCCTACGAGCAGTACTTC	many	TRBV6-6	TRBJ2-7	NA
CASSSQLRGLRTYNEQFF	TGTGCCAGCAGCTCCCAACTTAGGGGGTTAAGGACGTACAATGAGCAGTTCTTC	many	TRBV7-9	TRBJ2-1	NA
CASSFGTGLWEQYF	TGTGCCAGCAGTTTTGGGACAGGGCTCTGGGAGCAGTACTTC	once	TRBV28	TRBJ2-7	TRBD1
CASGLGPTSQETQYF	TGTGCTAGTGGTTTGGGCCCGACTAGCCAGGAGACCCAGTACTTC	many	TRBV12-5	TRBJ2-5	TRBD2
CASSFRFGDSYNEKLFF	TGTGCCAGCAGTTTCCGCTTCGGGGACAGCTATAATGAAAAACTGTTTTTT	many	TRBV12-3/TRBV12-4	TRBJ1-4	TRBD1
CASSSSDRGRNEQFF	TGTGCCAGCAGTAGTTCGGACAGGGGGCGTAATGAGCAGTTCTTC	many	TRBV2	TRBJ2-1	TRBD1
CASSQERRGLETQYF	TGTGCCAGCAGTCAAGAGCGCAGGGGGCTTGAGACCCAGTACTTC	many	TRBV27	TRBJ2-5	TRBD1
CASNVRGAHGYTF	TGTGCCAGCAACGTACGGGGGGCGCACGGCTACACCTTC	many	TRBV28	TRBJ1-2	NA
CAIREASGRTYNEQFF	TGTGCCATCAGAGAGGCTAGCGGGAGAACCTACAATGAGCAGTTCTTC	NA	TRBV10-3	TRBJ2-1	TRBD2
CSASKREGAGEQYF	TGCAGTGCTAGTAAGCGGGAGGGCGCTGGCGAGCAGTACTTC	many	TRBV20-1	TRBJ2-7	TRBD2
CASSLTGGHGYTF	TGTGCCAGCAGTTTAACGGGGGGCCATGGCTACACCTTC	many	TRBV27	TRBJ1-2	NA
CASGSSNTGELFF	TGTGCTAGTGGTTCCTCGAACACCGGGGAGCTGTTTTTT	many	TRBV12-5	TRBJ2-2	NA
CASSDHRGPFSGANVLTF	TGTGCCAGCAGTGATCACAGGGGGCCTTTCTCTGGGGCCAACGTCCTGACTTTC	NA	TRBV6-1	TRBJ2-6	TRBD1
CSARDWQVLATEAFF	TGCAGTGCTAGAGACTGGCAGGTCCTGGCCACTGAAGCTTTCTTT	many	TRBV20-1	TRBJ1-1	NA
CASSARVAGGRRGYTF	TGTGCCAGCAGCGCCCGAGTTGCAGGGGGCAGACGTGGCTACACCTTC	many	TRBV12-3/TRBV12-4	TRBJ1-2	TRBD1
CSARDPGQGAWEQFF	TGCAGTGCTAGAGATCCGGGACAGGGGGCTTGGGAGCAGTTCTTC	many	TRBV20-1	TRBJ2-1	TRBD1
CASSLQGTSGNTIYF	TGCGCCAGCAGCTTACAGGGGACCTCTGGAAACACCATATATTTT	NA	TRBV5-1	TRBJ1-3	TRBD1
CASSGDRKAPEAFF	TGTGCCAGCAGTGGGGACAGAAAGGCACCTGAAGCTTTCTTT	NA	TRBV2	TRBJ1-1	TRBD1
CASGVGRGILRRF	NA	NA	TRBV6-1	TRBJ1-2	NA
CASSQVLLDRANTGELFF	TGTGCCAGCAGCCAAGTCCTCCTTGACAGGGCAAACACCGGGGAGCTGTTTTTT	few	TRBV4-2	TRBJ2-2	TRBD1
CASSLGQGANQPQHF	TGTGCCAGCAGTTTAGGACAGGGCGCCAATCAGCCCCAGCATTTT	many	TRBV28	TRBJ1-5	TRBD1
CASSLAVTGEKLFF	TGTGCCAGCAGCTTAGCGGTGACAGGTGAAAAACTGTTTTTT	many	TRBV7-9	TRBJ1-4	NA
CASSTVRSYNEQCF	TGTGCCAGCAGCACCGTACGCTCCTACAATGAGCAGTGCTTC	NA	TRBV7-9	TRBJ2-1	NA
CASSIQDRNRAPNSPLHF	TGTGCCAGTAGTATACAAGACAGAAATCGGGCGCCCAATTCACCCCTCCACTTT	few	TRBV19	TRBJ1-6	NA
CSARGTSYEQYF	TGCAGCGCCAGAGGGACCTCCTACGAGCAGTACTTC	many	TRBV29-1	TRBJ2-7	NA
CASSRTGHVEKLFF	TGTGCCAGCAGCCGGACAGGGCACGTCGAAAAACTGTTTTTT	many	TRBV28	TRBJ1-4	TRBD1
CSARDYNDNEKLFF	TGCAGTGCTAGAGATTACAACGATAATGAAAAACTGTTTTTT	many	TRBV20-1	TRBJ1-4	NA
CASSPGAASGNTIYF	TGTGCCAGCAGCCCGGGAGCGGCGAGTGGAAACACCATATATTTT	NA	TRBV7-6	TRBJ1-3	NA
CASTNQGGNEQFF	TGTGCCAGCACCAACCAGGGCGGCAATGAGCAGTTCTTC	NA	TRBV11-2	TRBJ2-1	NA
CSASPGGENIQYF	TGCAGTGCTAGCCCGGGGGGAGAAAACATTCAGTACTTC	few	TRBV20-1	TRBJ2-4	TRBD2
CASRETGTNEKLFF	TGTGCCAGTAGAGAGACAGGGACGAATGAAAAACTGTTTTTT	many	TRBV19	TRBJ1-4	TRBD1
CAWSIPELQETQYF	TGTGCCTGGAGTATACCGGAGCTCCAAGAGACCCAGTACTTC	few	TRBV30	TRBJ2-5	NA
CSATRLAGSVSTDTQYF	TGCAGTGCCACACGACTAGCGGGATCCGTTAGCACAGATACGCAGTATTTT	NA	TRBV20-1	TRBJ2-3	TRBD2
CSARSSANLQETQYF	TGCAGTGCTAGAAGTAGTGCGAATCTACAAGAGACCCAGTACTTC	many	TRBV20-1	TRBJ2-5	NA
CASSQRTGGGSGNTIYF	TGTGCCAGCAGCCAGAGGACAGGGGGAGGCTCTGGAAACACCATATATTTT	few	TRBV11-2	TRBJ1-3	TRBD1